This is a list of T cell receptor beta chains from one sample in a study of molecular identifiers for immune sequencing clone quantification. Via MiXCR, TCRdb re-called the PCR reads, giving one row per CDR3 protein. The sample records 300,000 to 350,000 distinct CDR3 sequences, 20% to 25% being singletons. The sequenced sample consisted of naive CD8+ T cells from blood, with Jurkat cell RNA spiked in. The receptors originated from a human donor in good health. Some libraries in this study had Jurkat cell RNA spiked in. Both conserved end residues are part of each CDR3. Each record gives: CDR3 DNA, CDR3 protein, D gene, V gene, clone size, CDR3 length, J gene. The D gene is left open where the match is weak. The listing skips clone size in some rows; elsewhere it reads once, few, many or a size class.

TGCAGTGCTAGGAGCGGGGAAAGCTCCTACAATGAGCAGTTCTTC CSARSGESSYNEQFF TRBD2 TRBV20-1 NA 15 TRBJ2-1
TGTGCCAGCAGCCTGCTCTACGAGCAGTACTTC CASSLLYEQYF NA TRBV7-9 many 11 TRBJ2-7
TGTGCTAGTGGGGTAGGGGGCAGGGGGTCACCCGGAGGTGAAGCTTTCTTT CASGVGGRGSPGGEAFF TRBD1 TRBV12-5 many 17 TRBJ1-1
TGCAGTGCTAGAGTTTTGGGGGTTTCAACGTATGGCTACACCTTC CSARVLGVSTYGYTF NA TRBV20-1 many 15 TRBJ1-2
TGTGCCAGCAGTCACGGGACAGGGGAAGGCGGGGAGCTGTTTTTT CASSHGTGEGGELFF TRBD1 TRBV6-5 many 15 TRBJ2-2
TGTGCCAGTAGTTACCTATCAGGGGGCGACACTGAAGCTTTCTTT CASSYLSGGDTEAFF TRBD1 TRBV19 once 15 TRBJ1-1
TGCGCCAGCAGCTCAACCGACTATTTGAAAGAGACCCAGTACTTC CASSSTDYLKETQYF NA TRBV5-1 many 15 TRBJ2-5
TGTGCCAGCAGCTCCCTCGATGGGGCCGCTTTCTTT CASSSLDGAAFF NA TRBV7-9 many 12 TRBJ1-1
TGTGCCAGCAGTTCCGGGACTAGCGGGGGAAATGAGCAGTTCTTC CASSSGTSGGNEQFF TRBD2 TRBV27 NA 15 TRBJ2-1
TGTGCCAGCAGCTTGGATTTTGGGACAGCTAACTCTAGCACAGATACGCAGTATTTT CASSLDFGTANSSTDTQYF TRBD1 TRBV5-6 few 19 TRBJ2-3
TGTGCCAGCAGCCCGGGGGACAGGGGGCTCGGAGAGACCCAGTACTTC CASSPGDRGLGETQYF TRBD1 TRBV12-3/TRBV12-4 NA 16 TRBJ2-5
TGTGCCAGCAGTTTATGGTCGACTCGGGGGTCTCACAATGAGCAGTTCTTC CASSLWSTRGSHNEQFF NA TRBV12-3/TRBV12-4 many 17 TRBJ2-1
TGTGCCAGCAGCAAAGAAGGTAGGGGCGAGGGGAACACTGAAGCTTTCTGGGGGAACACTGAAGCTTTCTTT CASSKEGRGEGNTEAFWGNTEAFF NA TRBV21-1 NA 24 TRBJ1-1
TGTGCCTGGAGTGTATCGGGGTATGATGGCTACACCTTC CAWSVSGYDGYTF NA TRBV30 many 13 TRBJ1-2
TGTGCCAGCAGCCAAGACGGGGAGCCCCAGCATTTT CASSQDGEPQHF NA TRBV3-1 NA 12 TRBJ1-5
TGCAGCGTTGAAGAGGGACCAAGGGGACTCTACGAGCAGTACTTC CSVEEGPRGLYEQYF NA TRBV29-1 many 15 TRBJ2-7
TGTGCCAGCAGCCCTGGGACAGGCATCTCCTACGAGCAGTACTTC CASSPGTGISYEQYF TRBD1 TRBV7-2 many 15 TRBJ2-7
TGTGCCAGCAGGGGACTTTTCACAGATACGCAGTATTTT CASRGLFTDTQYF NA TRBV9 NA 13 TRBJ2-3
TGTGCCAGCAGCCCCCAACAGGGCGGCACAGATACGCAGTATTTT CASSPQQGGTDTQYF NA TRBV5-3 few 15 TRBJ2-3
TGTGCCAGCAGTATAGTCTTGGATGAGCAGTTCTTC CASSIVLDEQFF NA TRBV12-3/TRBV12-4 few 12 TRBJ2-1
TGTGCCAGCAGCTTAACCGCGGGACAGCGGGAGGAGTCCTTC CASSLTAGQREESF TRBD2 TRBV11-2 NA 14 TRBJ2-5
TGTACCAGCAGTCCTCCAGCGGGAGGGGGTCATGAGCAGTTCTTC CTSSPPAGGGHEQFF TRBD2 TRBV27 NA 15 TRBJ2-1
TGTGCCAGCAGCTCCAGCGGGGGGCCTACCTACGAGCAGTACTTC CASSSSGGPTYEQYF TRBD2 TRBV7-2 many 15 TRBJ2-7
TGCAGTGCCCCGGACATCCTGGGTGGCACAGATACGCAGTATTTT CSAPDILGGTDTQYF NA TRBV20-1 many 15 TRBJ2-3
TGTGCCAGCAGCCACAGGCGGGAGCAAGAGACCCAGTACTTC CASSHRREQETQYF TRBD2 TRBV3-1 many 14 TRBJ2-5
TGTGCCAGCACCAACACTCACCGGGTAGTCTCCACCGGGGAGCTGTTTTTT CASTNTHRVVSTGELFF NA TRBV5-8 NA 17 TRBJ2-2
TGTGCCTGGAGTGTCGGTAGCGGCCAAGAGACCCAGTACTTC CAWSVGSGQETQYF NA TRBV30 many 14 TRBJ2-5
TGTGCCAGCAGCCTCGGACAGGGGGCAGACACCATATATTTT CASSLGQGADTIYF TRBD1 TRBV12-3/TRBV12-4 NA 14 TRBJ1-3
TGTGCCAGCAGCTCGACAGGGAATTTCCTCCACTTT CASSSTGNFLHF TRBD1 TRBV7-9 many 12 TRBJ1-6
TGTGCCAGCAGTTACTCGACCAGGGCCAATGAGCAGTTCTTC CASSYSTRANEQFF NA TRBV6-6 many 14 TRBJ2-1
TGCAGCGTTCGTTCGAACACCGGGGAGCTGTTTTTT CSVRSNTGELFF NA TRBV29-1 many 12 TRBJ2-2
TGTGCCAGCAGTATTATAAGCAGCTCCTACAATGAGCAGTTCTTC CASSIISSSYNEQFF NA TRBV27 many 15 TRBJ2-1
TGTGCCAGCAGTTTCGGCAGTGTCGGAAACACCATATATTTT CASSFGSVGNTIYF NA TRBV12-3/TRBV12-4 many 14 TRBJ1-3
TGTGCCAGCAGCATGGGACAGGCCCAAAACCAAGAGACCCAGTACTTC CASSMGQAQNQETQYF TRBD1 TRBV11-2 NA 16 TRBJ2-5